This T cell receptor beta chain comes out of a study of tumor-infiltrating lymphocytes in oesophageal squamous cell carcinoma. Each CDR3 protein is one row after TCRdb ran MiXCR on the PCR reads. In the table there are over 9,500 distinct CDR3 sequences, approximately 45% of which are singletons. Looked up from germline, CDR1 is SGHTA and CDR2 is FQGNSA. The CDR3 length is 15 residues. Unmatched junction bases numbered 6, after V lost 3 bases and J lost 7 bases. This clonotype was recorded once. Specimen: normal esophageal tissue next to the tumor. The sequence was collected from a male donor with esophageal squamous cell carcinoma. The rearrangement uses TRBV7-2 and TRBJ1-6, with TRBD1 identical over 7 bases. In DNA, the CDR3 is TGTGCCAGCAGCTTTCGACAGGGAGCCAATTCACCCCTCCACTTT. Encoded protein: CASSFRQGANSPLHF.